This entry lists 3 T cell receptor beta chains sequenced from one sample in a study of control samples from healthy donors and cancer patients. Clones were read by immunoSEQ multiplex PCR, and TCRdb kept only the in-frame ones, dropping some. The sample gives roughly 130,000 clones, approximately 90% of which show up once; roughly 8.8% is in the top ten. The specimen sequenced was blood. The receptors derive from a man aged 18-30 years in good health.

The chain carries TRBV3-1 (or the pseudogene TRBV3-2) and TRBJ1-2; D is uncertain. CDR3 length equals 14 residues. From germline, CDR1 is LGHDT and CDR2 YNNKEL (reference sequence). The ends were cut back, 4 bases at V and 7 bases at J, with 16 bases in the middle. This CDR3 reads CASSLQLTDRGYTF. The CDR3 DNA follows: TGTGCCAGCAGCCTCCAATTGACGGATCGTGGCTACACCTTC.

CDR3 bases: TGTGCCAGCAGCCTCAGGGAGGGCAACACTGAAGCTTTCTTT. Encoded protein: CASSLREGNTEAFF. The chain links TRBV9 to TRBJ1-1; a possible D gene is TRBD1 (5 bases). This CDR3 has 14 residues. Trimming stripped 4 bases from V and 2 bases from J, with 12 bases between. The germline CDR1 and CDR2 sequences are SGDLS and YYNGEE.

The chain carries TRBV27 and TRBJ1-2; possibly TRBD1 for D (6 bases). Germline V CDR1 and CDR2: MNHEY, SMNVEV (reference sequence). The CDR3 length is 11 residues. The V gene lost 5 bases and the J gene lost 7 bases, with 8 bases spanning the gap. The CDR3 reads CASSRGFGYTF. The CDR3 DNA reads TGTGCCAGCAGTAGGGGGTTTGGCTACACCTTC.